Listed here is a single T cell receptor (beta chain). The germline V gene encodes CDR1 SGHNT and CDR2 YENEEA. The germline V and J ends were trimmed by 0 bases and 9 bases, with 9 bases remaining between them. CDR3 length: 13 amino acids. Here immunoSEQ multiplex PCR was the method, and the copy in TCRdb shows in-frame clones only, minus some. The top ten clones hold approximately 2.5% of a sample with some 220,000 clones, around 82% of them seen once. The data originate from a study of blood T cell repertoires in COVID-19. Looking at the study overall: Samples representing acute and convalescent COVID-19 were sourced from the United States, Italy and Spain.

The TCR comes from a woman aged 55-69 years with acute or convalescent COVID-19. This chain links TRBV11-3 with TRBJ2-1, with a possible D match to TRBD1 (6 bases). The sequenced sample was peripheral blood. CDR3 sequence (DNA): TGTGCCAGCAGCTTAGAAAACAGGGCTGAGCAGTTCTTC. Translated, it gives CASSLENRAEQFF.